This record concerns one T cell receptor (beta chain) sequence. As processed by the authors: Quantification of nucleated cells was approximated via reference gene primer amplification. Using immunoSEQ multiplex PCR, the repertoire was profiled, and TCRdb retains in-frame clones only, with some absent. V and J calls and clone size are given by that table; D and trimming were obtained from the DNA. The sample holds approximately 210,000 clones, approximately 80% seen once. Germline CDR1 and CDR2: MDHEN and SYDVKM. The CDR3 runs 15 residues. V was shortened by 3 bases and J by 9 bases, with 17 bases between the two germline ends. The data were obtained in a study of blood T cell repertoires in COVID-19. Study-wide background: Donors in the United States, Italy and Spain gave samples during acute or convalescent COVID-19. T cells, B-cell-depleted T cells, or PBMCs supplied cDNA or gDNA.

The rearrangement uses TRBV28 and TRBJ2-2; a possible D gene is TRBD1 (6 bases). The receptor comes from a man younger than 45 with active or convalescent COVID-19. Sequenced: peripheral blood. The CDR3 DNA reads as TGTGCCAGCAGTTTGGGGGCCGGTAGGCTCCGGGAGCTGTTTTTT. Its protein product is CASSLGAGRLRELFF.